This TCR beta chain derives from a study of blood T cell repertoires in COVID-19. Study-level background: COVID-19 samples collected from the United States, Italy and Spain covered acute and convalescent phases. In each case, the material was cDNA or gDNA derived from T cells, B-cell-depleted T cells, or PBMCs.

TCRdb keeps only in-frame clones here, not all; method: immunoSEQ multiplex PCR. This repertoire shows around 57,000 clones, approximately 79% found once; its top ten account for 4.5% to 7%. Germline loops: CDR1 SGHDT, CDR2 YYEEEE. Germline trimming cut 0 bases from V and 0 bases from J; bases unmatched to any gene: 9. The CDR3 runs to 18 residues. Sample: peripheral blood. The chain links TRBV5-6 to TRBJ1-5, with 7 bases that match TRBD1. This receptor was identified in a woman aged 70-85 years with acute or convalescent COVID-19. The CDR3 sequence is CASSLAPQQGNSNQPQHF. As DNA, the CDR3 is TGTGCCAGCAGCTTGGCCCCCCAACAGGGGAATAGCAATCAGCCCCAGCATTTT.